This TCR beta chain was obtained from a study of metastatic and nonmetastatic thyroid tumors. This clone turned up a few times. The antigen is not known. This specimen includes other DNA sequences encoding the same CDR3. This CDR3 is built from 16 residues. Trimming took 0 bases from V and 3 from J; bases not matched to a gene: 5. The germline V gene has CDR1 SGHRS and CDR2 YFSETQ. The study's findings and limits: Within blood and tumor, benign nodules reportedly had significantly lower TCR beta diversity than malignant thyroid tumors did.

Not a single patient had been given any form of treatment at any point before undergoing thyroid surgery. Per the authors' pipeline: CDR3 was compared across clinicopathological groups, and the resulting differences were used to build a distant-metastasis classifier for papillary thyroid cancer. TCRdb re-clonotyped the PCR reads through MiXCR. The V and J calls and clone size come from TCRdb's table, not from the authors' own analysis. Among around 8,200 clones listed, around 30% were seen once. The rearrangement links TRBV5-1 to TRBJ2-3; 9 bases align to TRBD1. This receptor was obtained from a male donor with papillary thyroid cancer or a benign thyroid nodule (not recorded which). Some clones in this sample may be carry-over from other donors' samples. Material for sequencing was tumor tissue. CDR3: CASSLEQGARTDTQYF. The CDR3 coding sequence is TGCGCCAGCAGCTTGGAACAGGGGGCGCGGACAGATACGCAGTATTTT.